The 7 T cell receptor beta chains given below trace back to one sample, sequenced in a study of T cells in Graves' hyperthyroidism and ophthalmopathy. RNA transcripts gave rise to amplified TCR beta CDR3 regions. RT-PCR in the first round (using the HTBI primer set) targeted the TCR CDR3. TCRdb fed the multiplex PCR reads into MiXCR, producing one record per CDR3 protein. The repertoire consists of 400,000 to 500,000 distinct CDR3 sequences, with about 13% occurring once and the leading ten covering about 5%. Input material: blood. All receptors come from a woman in her late teens or twenties with Graves' hyperthyroidism.

This clonotype was observed at least ten times. The rearrangement links TRBV28 to TRBJ1-2, with TRBD1 as a possible D gene (6 bases). In germline, CDR1 is MDHEN, CDR2 SYDVKM. V lost 8 bases and J lost 6, with 16 bases in between. The CDR3 runs 13 residues. The DNA for the CDR3 is TGTGCCAGCTATACCGGGACACACAATGGCTACACCTTC. It translates to CASYTGTHNGYTF.

This clonotype came up a few times. In DNA form, the CDR3 reads TGTGCCTGGGCCCCAGGGGGAGGACAGCCCCAGCATTTT. Amino acids: CAWAPGGGQPQHF. The rearrangement links TRBV30 to TRBJ1-5, with 7 nucleotides matching TRBD1. The V and J ends lost 5 bases and 7 bases, in that order; junction bases with no gene match: 8. The CDR3 length is 13 residues. CDR1 is GTSNPN and CDR2 is SVGIG in the germline V gene (reference sequence).

The V and J genes are TRBV20-1 and TRBJ2-1, with no clear D. Trimming pared 5 bases from V and 7 bases from J, leaving 6 bases between. CDR1 is DFQATT and CDR2 is SNEGSKA in the germline V gene (reference sequence). CDR3 size: 10 residues. CDR3 in DNA: TGCAGTGCTGGATTTAATGAGCAGTTCTTC. It is translated as CSAGFNEQFF.

This clonotype was detected many times. V usage is TRBV20-1 and J usage is TRBJ1-1; D uncertain. Trimming shortened V by 6 bases and J by 1 base, and 12 bases separated the two germline ends. The CDR3 is made up of 13 amino acids. Germline CDR1 reads DFQATT; CDR2 reads SNEGSKA (reference sequence). The CDR3 is CSAGDTSNTEAFF. The CDR3 region has the DNA TGCAGTGCGGGCGACACATCGAACACTGAAGCTTTCTTT.

J is TRBJ1-1 and V is TRBV5-1, with D unclear. Trimming shortened V by 4 bases and J by 3 bases, and 25 bases separated the two germline ends. This CDR3 comprises 18 residues. Germline V gives CDR1 SGHRS, CDR2 YFSETQ. The CDR3 DNA reads TGCGCCAGCAGCCGGGCCTCCCTTTCTTCACTTGCGGACACTGAAGCTTTCTTT. The encoded protein is CASSRASLSSLADTEAFF.

The rearrangement links TRBV6-1 to TRBJ1-3; the match to TRBD1 covers 8 bases. Germline CDR1 and CDR2: MNHNS and SASEGT. Losses at the gene ends were 5 bases for V and 0 bases for J; bases not matched to a gene: 9. The CDR3 extends over 17 amino acids. The CDR3 DNA follows: TGTGCCAGCAGTCAGACAGGGGCCCTCCTCTCTGGAAACACCATATATTTT. Protein: CASSQTGALLSGNTIYF.

A remark on this clonotype: Being one base from a much bigger clone, this may be a read error. V gene TRBV20-1 combines with J gene TRBJ2-3; the D is unclear. Germline V gene lookup returns CDR1 DFQATT and CDR2 SNEGSKA (reference sequence). This CDR3 has 12 residues. The CDR3 protein is CSAPLITDTQCF. The CDR3 bases are TGCAGTGCTCCGCTCATCACAGATACGCAGTGTTTT.